This T cell receptor beta chain was retrieved from a study of long-term antiretroviral therapy in people with HIV. Samples held 1-10 million cryopreserved PBMC before DNA extraction. Version v3.0 of the immunoSEQ assay ran at survey level. Assay: immunoSEQ multiplex PCR; the TCRdb copy retains only in-frame clones and omits some. The table records about 30,000 clones, 94% of them present only once. Study outcomes and limitations: Regardless of time point, clones expanded before ART dominated the repertoire. ART-treated samples gained diversity yet remained below transplant donor controls.

Note on this clone: Its antigen is not known.

Deletions cut 4 bases from V and 2 bases from J, with 12 bases between. CDR3 size: 15 residues. Germline loops: CDR1 LNHDA, CDR2 SQIVND (reference sequence). The chain employs TRBV19 and TRBJ1-5; D might be TRBD1 (6 bases). The TCR sequence derives from a man aged 50 to 60 with HIV. The sequenced sample was unsorted PBMCs, obtained more than 7.1 years after starting antiretroviral therapy. The CDR3 region has the DNA TGTGCCAGTAGTACAGGGGTAGAAGGCAATCAGCCCCAGCATTTT. Amino acid sequence: CASSTGVEGNQPQHF.